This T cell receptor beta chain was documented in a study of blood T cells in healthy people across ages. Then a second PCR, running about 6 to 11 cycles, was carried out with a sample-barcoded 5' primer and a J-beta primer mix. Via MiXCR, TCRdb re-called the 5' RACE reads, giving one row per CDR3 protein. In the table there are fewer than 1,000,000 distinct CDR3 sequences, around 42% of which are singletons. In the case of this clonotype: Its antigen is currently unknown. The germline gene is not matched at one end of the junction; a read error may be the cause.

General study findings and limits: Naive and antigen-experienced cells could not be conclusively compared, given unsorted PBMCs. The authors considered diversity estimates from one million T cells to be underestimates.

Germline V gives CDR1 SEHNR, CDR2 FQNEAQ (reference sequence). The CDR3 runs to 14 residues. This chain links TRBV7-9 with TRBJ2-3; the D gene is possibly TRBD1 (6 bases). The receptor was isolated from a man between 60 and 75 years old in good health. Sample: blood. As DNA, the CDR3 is TGTGTCAGCAGCCCTGGTTGGGGGACAAATACGCAGTATTTT. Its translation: CVSSPGWGTNTQYF.